Sequencing of this T cell receptor beta chain was carried out in a study of cytomegalovirus exposure and HLA in healthy donors. Study summary: A prior study identified approximately 120 million unique TCR beta sequences from about 179 million T cells. Whole-study results and caveats: Later on, an analysis found that several of the most significant clusters appeared to be linked to common viral pathogens, which included parvovirus B19.

PCR involved 60 Vbeta and 13 Jbeta primers. Sequenced by immunoSEQ multiplex PCR; TCRdb stores in-frame clones only, minus some. This sample yields fewer than 200,000 clones, of which 65% to 70% are seen a single time; around 4% belongs to the top ten. Trimming shortened V by 2 bases and J by 4 bases, and 8 bases separated the two germline ends. The CDR3 is 13 residues long. Germline V gene lookup returns CDR1 MGHDK and CDR2 SYGVNS. In its sample, this clone was seen a few times. No antigen is known for it. This TCR came from a woman between 18 and 30 years old in good health and CMV-seropositive. The sequenced sample was PBMCs. This chain uses TRBV25-1 with TRBJ1-2, with D possibly being TRBD1 (5 bases). CDR3 sequence reads: CASSEAGRYGYTF. For the CDR3, the DNA is TGTGCCAGCAGTGAAGCGGGACGCTATGGCTACACCTTC.